This entry lists 13 T cell receptor beta chains sequenced from one sample in a study of regulatory T cells in long-lasting Graves disease. Arm-PCR of CDR3 regions and iRepertoire HTBI primers were the basis on which TCR beta libraries were built. TCRdb re-called the multiplex PCR reads through MiXCR, storing one row per CDR3 protein. The table has some 250,000 distinct CDR3 sequences, 15% to 20% seen once; the top ten hold 12% to 15%. The time point was: newly diagnosed GD, antithyroid drugs for less than 3 months. TCR sequences were obtained from RNA taken from PBMCs. This same sample was also part of a study on T cells in Graves' hyperthyroidism and ophthalmopathy.

This specimen consisted of peripheral blood mononuclear cells (PBMCs), obtained at new diagnosis, from a patient treated with antithyroid drugs. The receptor source for this set is a woman under 40 with Graves disease.

This clonotype was picked up many times. This chain links TRBV27 with TRBJ1-5; D is possibly TRBD1 (5 bases). Per germline, CDR1 MNHEY and CDR2 SMNVEV (reference sequence). The CDR3 covers 18 residues. V lost 0 bases and J 6 bases, leaving 21 bases between the germline ends. CDR3 in amino acids: CASSLSASYGGGSQPQHF. CDR3 DNA sequence: TGTGCCAGCAGTTTATCCGCCTCTTACGGGGGAGGTAGTCAGCCCCAGCATTTT.

This clonotype was observed many times. The chain joins TRBV11-2 to TRBJ2-7; D unclear. The V gene's germline CDR1 is SGHAT and CDR2 FQNNGV. This CDR3 comprises 11 residues. V was pared by 1 base and J by 5 bases, with 3 bases between. CDR3: CASSLVDEQYF. In DNA, the CDR3 is TGTGCCAGCAGCTTAGTTGACGAGCAGTACTTC. The whole variable domain, filled in from reference TRBV11-2 and TRBJ2-7, reads EAGVAQSPRYKIIEKRQSVAFWCNPISGHATLYWYQQILGQGPKLLIQFQNNGVVDDSQLPKDRFSAERLKGVDSTLKIQPAKLEDSAVYLCASSLVDEQYFGPGTRLTVT.

About this clonotype: Given a much more abundant clone one base away, this may be a read error. The gene calls are TRBV12-3 or TRBV12-4 and TRBJ1-1; unclear D gene. The CDR3 length is 12 residues. The CDR3 here is CASRLENIEAFF. In DNA, the CDR3 is TGTGCCAGCAGACTGGAGAACATTGAAGCTTTCTTT.

This clonotype showed up many times. The chain carries TRBV10-3 and TRBJ2-2; TRBD1 is a possible D gene (6 bases). CDR3 length equals 14 residues. Between the trimmed V and J ends, which lost 10 bases and 6 bases, there was a span of 18 bases. Germline V CDR1 and CDR2: ENHRY, SYGVKD. Written as DNA, the CDR3 is TGTGCCAGCCGGGGCAGGGGAATGTCCGGGGAGCTGTTTTTT. Translating gives CASRGRGMSGELFF.

This clonotype has just a few counts. This may be a read error, as it is one base from a much larger clone. The CDR3 DNA sequence: TGTGCCAGCAGCGTAGCAGGCCCTAATGAAGAACTGTTTTTT. Its protein product is CASSVAGPNEELFF. The V call is TRBV9, the J call TRBJ1-4; D unclear. The CDR3 spans 14 residues. The germline gives CDR1 SGDLS, CDR2 YYNGEE.

The J gene is TRBJ2-5, the V gene TRBV5-6; the D call may be TRBD1 or TRBD2 (5 bases each). V was trimmed by 3 bases and J by 2 bases, leaving 11 bases between them. The CDR3 has 14 amino acids. Germline values: CDR1 SGHDT, CDR2 YYEEEE. This chain's CDR3 is CASSSRDGQETQYF. CDR3 bases: TGTGCCAGCAGCTCACGGGACGGTCAAGAGACCCAGTACTTC.

A word on this clonotype: A far larger clone differs by one base, so this is likely a read error. The chain carries TRBV11-2 and TRBJ2-1; 8 bases align to TRBD2. This CDR3 spans 16 amino acids. Trimming removed 5 bases from V and 8 bases from J; junction bases left unmatched: 14. The germline gives CDR1 SGHAT, CDR2 FQNNGV. The DNA for the CDR3 is TGTGCCAGCAGCACGGGGGGTAGCGGGGTGGTGTATGAGCAGTTCTTC. Its protein is CASSTGGSGVVYEQFF.

Many counts were recorded for this clonotype. The chain employs TRBV20-1 and TRBJ2-7; D is unclear. The V and J ends lost 0 bases and 2 bases respectively, with 11 bases between them. Germline V gene lookup returns CDR1 DFQATT and CDR2 SNEGSKA (reference sequence). There are 14 residues in the CDR3. CDR3: CSARDRPSPYEQYF. For the CDR3, the DNA is TGCAGTGCTAGAGATCGTCCGTCTCCCTACGAGCAGTACTTC.

This clonotype was seen many times. The chain uses TRBV14 and TRBJ2-1; tentative D call: TRBD2 (5 bases). Germline values: CDR1 SGHDN, CDR2 FVKESK. V gave up 11 bases and J gave up 9 bases, with 29 bases separating them. This CDR3 has 16 residues. The CDR3 sequence is CASARILGSVLGEQFF. Written as DNA, the CDR3 is TGTGCCTCCGCCCGCATATTGGGGAGCGTTCTTGGTGAGCAGTTCTTC. The entire variable domain, with the rest obtained from reference TRBV14 and TRBJ2-1, is as follows: EAGVTQFPSHSVIEKGQTVTLRCDPISGHDNLYWYRRVMGKEIKFLLHFVKESKQDESGMPNNRFLAERTGGTYSTLKVQPAELEDSGVYFCASARILGSVLGEQFFGPGTRLTVL.

At least ten counts were recorded for this clonotype. V usage is TRBV6-2 or TRBV6-3 and J usage is TRBJ1-2; tentative D call: TRBD1 (6 bases). V lost 0 bases, J lost 11 bases, and 13 bases lay in between. This CDR3 comprises 13 residues. The germline gives CDR1 MNHEY, CDR2 SVGEGT. This CDR3 reads CASSYSRDTFYTF. CDR3 nucleotide sequence: TGTGCCAGCAGTTACTCCCGGGACACCTTTTACACCTTC.

Concerning this clonotype itself: A far larger clone is a single base away, which makes a read error likely. This chain joins TRBV7-2 and TRBJ2-1; D perhaps matches TRBD1 (7 bases). The end of the DNA aligns better with TRBJ2-5, so the J call may be wrong. This CDR3 has 15 residues. Germline V gene lookup returns CDR1 SGHTA and CDR2 FQGNSA. CDR3 residues: CASRFSRGVGETQYF. In nucleotides, the CDR3 is TGTGCCAGCAGATTCTCCAGGGGGGTTGGAGAGACCCAGTACTTC.

This clonotype was counted only a few times. The junction departs from germline at one end; a sequencing error may be responsible. V and J are TRBV7-2 and TRBJ2-5, with D tentatively TRBD2 (5 bases). This CDR3 spans 15 amino acids. Germline V lookup: CDR1 SGHTA, CDR2 FQGNSA. This CDR3 reads CASSLAGGYQEAQYF. The DNA for the CDR3 is TGTGCCAGCAGCTTAGCTGGCGGGTACCAAGAGGCCCAGTACTTC. Full variable domain (outside the CDR3, taken from reference TRBV7-2 and TRBJ2-5): GAGVSQSPSNKVTEKGKDVELRCDPISGHTALYWYRQSLGQGLEFLIYFQGNSAPDKSGLPSDRFSAERTGGSVSTLTIQRTQQEDSAVYLCASSLAGGYQEAQYFGPGTRLLVL.

This chain joins TRBV6-1 and TRBJ1-2, with D maybe TRBD1 (6 bases). Germline CDR1 reads MNHNS; CDR2 reads SASEGT. The CDR3 is made up of 15 amino acids. V shed 5 bases and J shed 0 bases, with 13 bases lying between them. As DNA, the CDR3 is TGTGCCAGCAGTCTAGGGGGGAAAGCTAACTATGGCTACACCTTC. Translating gives CASSLGGKANYGYTF.